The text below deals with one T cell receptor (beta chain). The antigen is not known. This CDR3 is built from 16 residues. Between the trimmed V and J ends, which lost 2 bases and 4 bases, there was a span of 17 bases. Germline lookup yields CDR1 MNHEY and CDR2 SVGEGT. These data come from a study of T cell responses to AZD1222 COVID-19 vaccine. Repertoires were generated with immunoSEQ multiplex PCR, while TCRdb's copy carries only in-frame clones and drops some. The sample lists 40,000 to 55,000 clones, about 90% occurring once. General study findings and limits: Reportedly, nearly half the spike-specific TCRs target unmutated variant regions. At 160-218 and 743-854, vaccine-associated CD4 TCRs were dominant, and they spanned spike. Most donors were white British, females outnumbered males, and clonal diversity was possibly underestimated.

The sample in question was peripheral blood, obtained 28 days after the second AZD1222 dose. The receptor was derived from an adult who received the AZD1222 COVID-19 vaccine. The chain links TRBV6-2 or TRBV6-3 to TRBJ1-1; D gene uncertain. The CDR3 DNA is TGTGCCAGCAGTTACATGGTTCTGGGGTCTTTCACTGAAGCTTTCTTT. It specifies CASSYMVLGSFTEAFF.